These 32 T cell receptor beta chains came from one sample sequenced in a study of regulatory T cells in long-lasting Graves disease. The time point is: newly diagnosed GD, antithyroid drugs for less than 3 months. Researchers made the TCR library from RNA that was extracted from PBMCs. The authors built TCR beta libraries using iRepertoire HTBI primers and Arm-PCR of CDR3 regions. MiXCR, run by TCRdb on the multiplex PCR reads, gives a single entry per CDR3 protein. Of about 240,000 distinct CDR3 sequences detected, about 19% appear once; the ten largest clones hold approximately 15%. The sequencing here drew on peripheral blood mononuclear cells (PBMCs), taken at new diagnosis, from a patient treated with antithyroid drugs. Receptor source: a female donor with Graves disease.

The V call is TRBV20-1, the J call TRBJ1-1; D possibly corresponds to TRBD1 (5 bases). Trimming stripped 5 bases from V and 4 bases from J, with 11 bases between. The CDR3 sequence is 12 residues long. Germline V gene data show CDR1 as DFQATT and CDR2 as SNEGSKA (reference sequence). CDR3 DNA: TGCAGTGCTCGAACAAGGGGCACTGAAGCTTTCTTT. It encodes CSARTRGTEAFF.

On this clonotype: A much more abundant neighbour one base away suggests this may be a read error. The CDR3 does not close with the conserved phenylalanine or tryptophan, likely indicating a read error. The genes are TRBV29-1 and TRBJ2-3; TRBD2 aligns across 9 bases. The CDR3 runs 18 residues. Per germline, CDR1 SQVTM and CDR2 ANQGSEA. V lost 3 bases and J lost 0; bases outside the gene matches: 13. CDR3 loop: CSVENPVSGSGSTDTQYL. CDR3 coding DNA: TGCAGCGTTGAGAACCCTGTTAGCGGGAGCGGCAGCACAGATACGCAGTATTTG.

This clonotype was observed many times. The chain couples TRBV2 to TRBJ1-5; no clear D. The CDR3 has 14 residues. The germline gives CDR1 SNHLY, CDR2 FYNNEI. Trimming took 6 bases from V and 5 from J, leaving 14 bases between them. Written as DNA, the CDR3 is TGTGCCAGCAGCCGCTTTTTCCGGTATCAGCCCCAGCATTTT. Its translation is CASSRFFRYQPQHF.

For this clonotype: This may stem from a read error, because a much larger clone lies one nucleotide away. In DNA, the CDR3 is TGCAGTGCTAGGGCAGGGGGTGATGCTGAAGCTTTCTTT. Amino acid sequence: CSARAGGDAEAFF. V gene TRBV20-1 combines with J gene TRBJ1-1, with TRBD1 identical over 7 bases. The junction had 7 bases not matched to a gene; V was cut back by 3 bases and J by 6 bases. The germline V gene encodes CDR1 DFQATT and CDR2 SNEGSKA (reference sequence). The CDR3 runs 13 residues.

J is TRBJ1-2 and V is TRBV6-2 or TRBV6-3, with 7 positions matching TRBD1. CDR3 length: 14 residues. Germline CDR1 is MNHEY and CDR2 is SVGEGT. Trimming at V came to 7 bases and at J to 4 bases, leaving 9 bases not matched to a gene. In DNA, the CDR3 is TGTGCCAGCACAAACAGGGGACTTGGCTATGGCTACACCTTC. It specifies CASTNRGLGYGYTF.

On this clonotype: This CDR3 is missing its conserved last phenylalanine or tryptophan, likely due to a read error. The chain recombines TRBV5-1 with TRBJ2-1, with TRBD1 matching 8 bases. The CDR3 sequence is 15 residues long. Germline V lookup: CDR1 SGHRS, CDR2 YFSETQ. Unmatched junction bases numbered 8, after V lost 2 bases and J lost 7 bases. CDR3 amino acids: CASSLIQGGGNEQFS. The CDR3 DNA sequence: TGCGCCAGCAGCTTAATACAGGGGGGCGGGAATGAGCAGTTCTCC.

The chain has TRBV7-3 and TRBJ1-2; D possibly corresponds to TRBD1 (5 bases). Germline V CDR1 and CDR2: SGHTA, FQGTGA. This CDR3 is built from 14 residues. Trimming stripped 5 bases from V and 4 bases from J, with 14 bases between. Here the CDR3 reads CASSPRRDSYGYTF. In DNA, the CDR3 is TGTGCCAGCAGCCCTCGTAGGGACTCCTATGGCTACACCTTC.

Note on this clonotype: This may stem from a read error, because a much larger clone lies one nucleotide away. The CDR3 region is CATRGHTF. In DNA, the CDR3 is TGTGCCACAAGAGGCCACACCTTC. The genes are TRBV2 and TRBJ1-2, with no clear D. V gave up 10 bases and J gave up 12 bases, with 9 bases separating them. Germline-derived CDR1 and CDR2 are SNHLY and FYNNEI. The CDR3 runs to 8 residues.

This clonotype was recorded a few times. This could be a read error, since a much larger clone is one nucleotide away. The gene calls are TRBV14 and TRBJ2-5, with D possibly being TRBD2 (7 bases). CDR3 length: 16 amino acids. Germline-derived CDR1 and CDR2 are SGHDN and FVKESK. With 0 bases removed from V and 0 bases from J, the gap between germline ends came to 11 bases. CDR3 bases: TGTGCCAGCAGCCAAGACGGGGGGCGAGACCAAGAGACCCAGTACTTC. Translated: CASSQDGGRDQETQYF.

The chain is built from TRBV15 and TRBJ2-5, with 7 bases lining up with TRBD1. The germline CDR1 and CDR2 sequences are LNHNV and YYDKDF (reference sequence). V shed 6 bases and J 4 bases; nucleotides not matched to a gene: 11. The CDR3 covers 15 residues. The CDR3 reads CATSPTGAMRETQYF. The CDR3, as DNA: TGTGCCACCAGTCCCACAGGGGCGATGCGAGAGACCCAGTACTTC.

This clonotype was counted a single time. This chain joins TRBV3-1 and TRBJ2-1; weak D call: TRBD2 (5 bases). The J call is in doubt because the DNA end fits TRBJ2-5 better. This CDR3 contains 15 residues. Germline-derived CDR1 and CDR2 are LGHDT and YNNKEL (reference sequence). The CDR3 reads CASSQSWETQETQYF. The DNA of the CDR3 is TGTGCCAGCAGCCAGTCGTGGGAGACACAAGAGACCCAGTACTTC.

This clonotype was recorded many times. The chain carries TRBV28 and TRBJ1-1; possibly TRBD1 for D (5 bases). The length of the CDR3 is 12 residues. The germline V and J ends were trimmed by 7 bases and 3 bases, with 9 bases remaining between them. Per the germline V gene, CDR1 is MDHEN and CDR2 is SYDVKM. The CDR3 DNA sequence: TGTGCCAGCAATACAGGCCACACTGAAGCTTTCTTT. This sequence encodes CASNTGHTEAFF.

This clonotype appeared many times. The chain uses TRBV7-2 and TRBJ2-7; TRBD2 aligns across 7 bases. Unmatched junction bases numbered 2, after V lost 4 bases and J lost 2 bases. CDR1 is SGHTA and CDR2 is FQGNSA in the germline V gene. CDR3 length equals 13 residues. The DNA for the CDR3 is TGTGCCAGCAGCTCCCGGGAGGCCTACGAGCAGTACTTC. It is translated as CASSSREAYEQYF.

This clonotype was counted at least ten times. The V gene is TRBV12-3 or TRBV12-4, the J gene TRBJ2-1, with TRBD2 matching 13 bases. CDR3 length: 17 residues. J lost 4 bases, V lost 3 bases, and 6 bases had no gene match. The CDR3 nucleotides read TGTGCCAGCAGTTTTGCCCCGGGACTAGCGGGATACAATGAGCAGTTCTTC. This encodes CASSFAPGLAGYNEQFF.

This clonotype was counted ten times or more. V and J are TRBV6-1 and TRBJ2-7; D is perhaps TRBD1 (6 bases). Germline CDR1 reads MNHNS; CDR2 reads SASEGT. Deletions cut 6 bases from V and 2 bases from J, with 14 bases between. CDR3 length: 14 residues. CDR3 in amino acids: CASSLQGATYEQYF. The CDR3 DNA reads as TGTGCCAGCAGCCTACAGGGAGCTACCTACGAGCAGTACTTC.

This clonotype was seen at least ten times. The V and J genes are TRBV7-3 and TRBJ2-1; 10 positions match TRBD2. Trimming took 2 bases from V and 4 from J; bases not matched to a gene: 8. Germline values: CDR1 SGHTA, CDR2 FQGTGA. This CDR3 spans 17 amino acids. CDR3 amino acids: CASSLHPGLARYNEQFF. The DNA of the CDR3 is TGTGCCAGCAGCTTACACCCGGGACTAGCGAGATACAATGAGCAGTTCTTC. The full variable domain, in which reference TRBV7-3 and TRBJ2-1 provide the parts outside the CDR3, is GAGVSQTPSNKVTEKGKYVELRCDPISGHTALYWYRQSLGQGPEFLIYFQGTGAADDSGLPNDRFFAVRPEGSVSTLKIQRTERGDSAVYLCASSLHPGLARYNEQFFGPGTRLTVL.

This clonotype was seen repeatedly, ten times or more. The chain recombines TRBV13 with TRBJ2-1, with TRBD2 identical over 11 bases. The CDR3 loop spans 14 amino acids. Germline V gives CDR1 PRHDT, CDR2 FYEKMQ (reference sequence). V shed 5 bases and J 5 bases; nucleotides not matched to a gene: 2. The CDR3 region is CASSPTSGDNEQFF. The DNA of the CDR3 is TGTGCCAGCAGCCCGACTAGCGGGGACAATGAGCAGTTCTTC.

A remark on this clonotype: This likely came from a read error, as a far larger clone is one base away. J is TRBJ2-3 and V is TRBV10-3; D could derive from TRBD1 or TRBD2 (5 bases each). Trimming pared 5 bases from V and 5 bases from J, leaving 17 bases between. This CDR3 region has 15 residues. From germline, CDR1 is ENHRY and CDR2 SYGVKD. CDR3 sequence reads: CAISFRDGTQDTQYF. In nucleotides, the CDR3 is TGTGCCATCAGTTTCCGGGACGGAACGCAAGATACGCAGTATTTT.

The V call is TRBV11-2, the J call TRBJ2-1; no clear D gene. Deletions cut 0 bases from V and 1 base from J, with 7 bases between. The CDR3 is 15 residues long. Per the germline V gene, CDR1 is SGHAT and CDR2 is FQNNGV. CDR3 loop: CASSLDPVSYNEQFF. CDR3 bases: TGTGCCAGCAGCTTAGATCCCGTATCCTACAATGAGCAGTTCTTC.

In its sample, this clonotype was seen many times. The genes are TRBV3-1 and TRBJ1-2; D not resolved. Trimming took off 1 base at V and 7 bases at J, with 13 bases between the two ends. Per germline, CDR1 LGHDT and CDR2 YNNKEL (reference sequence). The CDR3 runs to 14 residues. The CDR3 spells CASSQGMGSGGYTF. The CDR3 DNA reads TGTGCCAGCAGCCAAGGGATGGGCTCCGGTGGCTACACCTTC.

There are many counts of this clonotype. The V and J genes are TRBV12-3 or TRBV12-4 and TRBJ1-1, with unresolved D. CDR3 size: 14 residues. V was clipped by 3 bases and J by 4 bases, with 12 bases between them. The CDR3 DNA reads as TGTGCCAGCAGTTTGGCAGCGAGGAGCACTGAAGCTTTCTTT. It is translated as CASSLAARSTEAFF.

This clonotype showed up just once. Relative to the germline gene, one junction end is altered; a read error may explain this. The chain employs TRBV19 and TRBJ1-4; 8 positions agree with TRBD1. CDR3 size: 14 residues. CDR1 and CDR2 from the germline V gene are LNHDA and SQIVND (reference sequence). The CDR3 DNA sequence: TGTGCCAGTAGAGGGGCCAACCGACAGGGGAAACTGCTTTTT. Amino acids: CASRGANRQGKLLF.

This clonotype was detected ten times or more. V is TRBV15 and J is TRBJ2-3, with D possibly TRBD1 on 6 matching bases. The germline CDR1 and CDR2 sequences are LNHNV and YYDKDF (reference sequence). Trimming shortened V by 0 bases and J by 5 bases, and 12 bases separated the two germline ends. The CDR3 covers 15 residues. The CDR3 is CATSRDQGGVDTQYF. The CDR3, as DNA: TGTGCCACCAGCAGAGATCAAGGGGGTGTAGATACGCAGTATTTT.

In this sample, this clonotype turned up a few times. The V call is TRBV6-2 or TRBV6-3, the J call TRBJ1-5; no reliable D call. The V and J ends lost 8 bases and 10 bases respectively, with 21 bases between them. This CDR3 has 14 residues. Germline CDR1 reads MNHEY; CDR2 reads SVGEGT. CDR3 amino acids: CASWEVGGISPQHF. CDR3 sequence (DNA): TGTGCCAGCTGGGAGGTTGGAGGCATCAGCCCCCAGCATTTT.

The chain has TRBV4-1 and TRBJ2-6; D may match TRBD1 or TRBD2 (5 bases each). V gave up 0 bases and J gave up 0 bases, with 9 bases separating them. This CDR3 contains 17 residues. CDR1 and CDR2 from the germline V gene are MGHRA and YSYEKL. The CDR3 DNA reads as TGCGCCAGCAGCCAAGAATTCGGGGCCTCTGGGGCCAACGTCCTGACTTTC. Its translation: CASSQEFGASGANVLTF.

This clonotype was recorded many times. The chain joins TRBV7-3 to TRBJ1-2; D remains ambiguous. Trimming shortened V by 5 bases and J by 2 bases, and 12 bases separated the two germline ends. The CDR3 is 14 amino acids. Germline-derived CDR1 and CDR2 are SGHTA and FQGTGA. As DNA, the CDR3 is TGTGCCAGCAGCGAGCTTGCGGGGAACTATGGCTACACCTTC. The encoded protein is CASSELAGNYGYTF.

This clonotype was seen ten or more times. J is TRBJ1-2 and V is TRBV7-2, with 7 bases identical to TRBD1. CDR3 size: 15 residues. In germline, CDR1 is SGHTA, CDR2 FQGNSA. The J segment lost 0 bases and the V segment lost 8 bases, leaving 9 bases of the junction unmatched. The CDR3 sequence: CASCPQDRPNYGYTF. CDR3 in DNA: TGTGCCAGCTGCCCCCAGGACAGGCCTAACTATGGCTACACCTTC.

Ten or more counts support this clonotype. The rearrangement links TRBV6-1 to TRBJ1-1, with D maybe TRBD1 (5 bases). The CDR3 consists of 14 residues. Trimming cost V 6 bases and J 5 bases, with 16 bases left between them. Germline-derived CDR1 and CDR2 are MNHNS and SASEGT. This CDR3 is CASRDRGGLTEAFF. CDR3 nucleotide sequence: TGTGCCAGCAGAGACAGAGGCGGATTAACTGAAGCTTTCTTT.

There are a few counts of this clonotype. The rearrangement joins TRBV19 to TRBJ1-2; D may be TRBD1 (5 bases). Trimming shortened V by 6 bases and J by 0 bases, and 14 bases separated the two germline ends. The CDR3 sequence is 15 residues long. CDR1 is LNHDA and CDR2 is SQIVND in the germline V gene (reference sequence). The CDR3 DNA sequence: TGTGCCAGTAGGAACCGGGACGGAACTAACTATGGCTACACCTTC. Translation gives CASRNRDGTNYGYTF.

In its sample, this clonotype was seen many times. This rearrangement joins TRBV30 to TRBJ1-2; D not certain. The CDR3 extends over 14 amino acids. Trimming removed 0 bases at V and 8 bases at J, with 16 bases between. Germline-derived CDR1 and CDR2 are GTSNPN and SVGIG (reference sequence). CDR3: CAWSVEGLGVGYTF. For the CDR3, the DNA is TGTGCCTGGAGTGTCGAAGGTCTCGGGGTCGGCTACACCTTC. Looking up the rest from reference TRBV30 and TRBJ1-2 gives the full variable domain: SQTIHQWPATLVQPVGSPLSLECTVEGTSNPNLYWYRQAAGRGLQLLFYSVGIGQISSEVPQNLSASRPQDRQFILSSKKLLLSDSGFYLCAWSVEGLGVGYTFGSGTRLTVV.

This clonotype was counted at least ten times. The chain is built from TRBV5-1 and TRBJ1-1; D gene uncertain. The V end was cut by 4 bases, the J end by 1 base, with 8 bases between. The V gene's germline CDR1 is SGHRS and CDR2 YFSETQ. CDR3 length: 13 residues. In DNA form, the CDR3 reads TGCGCCAGCAGCCGTTGGGGGAACACTGAAGCTTTCTTT. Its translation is CASSRWGNTEAFF.

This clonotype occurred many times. CDR3 region: CASNDRGAGEKLFF. In DNA form, the CDR3 reads TGTGCCAGCAACGATCGGGGAGCGGGAGAAAAACTGTTTTTT. This chain joins TRBV12-3 or TRBV12-4 and TRBJ1-4, with no clear D. V lost 7 bases, J lost 8 bases, and 17 bases lay in between. This CDR3 has 14 residues.